The 23 T cell receptor beta chains given below trace back to one sample, sequenced in a study of T cells in Graves' hyperthyroidism and ophthalmopathy. There were TCR beta CDR3 regions amplified from RNA transcripts. An initial round of RT-PCR targeting the TCR CDR3 relied on the HTBI primer set. One entry per CDR3 protein results from TCRdb running MiXCR on the multiplex PCR reads. The table includes roughly 400,000 distinct CDR3 sequences, about 14% detected once. The sample taken for sequencing was blood. The receptor source for this set is a man aged 50-60 years with Graves' ophthalmopathy.

In this sample, this clonotype turned up many times. V gene TRBV2 combines with J gene TRBJ2-5; D possibly corresponds to TRBD1 (6 bases). The V and J ends lost 6 bases and 4 bases respectively, with 15 bases between them. Looked up from germline, CDR1 is SNHLY and CDR2 is FYNNEI. There are 14 residues in the CDR3. The CDR3 sequence: CASRHRGFRETQYF. CDR3 coding DNA: TGTGCCAGCAGACATAGGGGGTTTCGAGAGACCCAGTACTTC.

A word on this clonotype: The junction does not match germline at one end; this may be a read error. V and J are TRBV2 and TRBJ2-7; TRBD1 matches 8 bases. CDR1 SNHLY and CDR2 FYNNEI come from the germline V gene. The CDR3 sequence is 12 residues long. CDR3 DNA sequence: TGTGCCAGCGCGGGACAGGCCTACGGGCAGTACTTC. As protein: CASAGQAYGQYF.

This clonotype was seen at least ten times. The rearrangement links TRBV7-8 to TRBJ1-3, with D perhaps matching TRBD1 (5 bases). Per the germline V gene, CDR1 is SGHVS and CDR2 is FQNEAQ. Trimming shortened V by 4 bases and J by 1 base, and 20 bases separated the two germline ends. The CDR3 sequence is 18 residues long. CDR3 nucleotides: TGTGCCAGCAGCTCAATCAGGGCGGGGACGCTATCTGGAAACACCATATATTTT. This encodes CASSSIRAGTLSGNTIYF.

This clonotype appeared many times. This sequence joins TRBV20-1 and TRBJ2-1; 8 nucleotides match TRBD1. V lost 6 bases and J lost 5; bases outside the gene matches: 6. The germline V gene has CDR1 DFQATT and CDR2 SNEGSKA (reference sequence). CDR3 length: 13 residues. CDR3 sequence (DNA): TGCAGTGCAAACGGACAGGGCGACAATGAGCAGTTCTTC. Translating gives CSANGQGDNEQFF.

This clonotype showed up many times. CDR3 loop: CASSLLRRADGYTF. Here the CDR3 DNA reads TGTGCCAGCAGCTTATTACGGCGGGCTGATGGCTACACCTTC. The chain has TRBV7-9 and TRBJ1-2, with unresolved D. Trimming pared 2 bases from V and 6 bases from J, leaving 13 bases between. The CDR3 spans 14 residues. Germline V lookup: CDR1 SEHNR, CDR2 FQNEAQ (reference sequence). The variable domain in full, completed from reference TRBV7-9 and TRBJ1-2, reads DTGVSQNPRHKITKRGQNVTFRCDPISEHNRLYWYRQTLGQGPEFLTYFQNEAQLEKSRLLSDRFSAERPKGSFSTLEIQRTEQGDSAMYLCASSLLRRADGYTFGSGTRLTVV.

This clonotype came up many times. The chain joins TRBV7-9 to TRBJ1-2; possible D gene TRBD1, 5 bases. From germline, CDR1 is SEHNR and CDR2 FQNEAQ (reference sequence). This CDR3 contains 15 residues. V was clipped by 5 bases and J by 6 bases, with 19 bases between them. The CDR3 DNA follows: TGTGCCAGCAGCCGCAACAGGACGGTTTTTCATGGCTACACCTTC. Translating it yields CASSRNRTVFHGYTF.

The chain employs TRBV6-2 or TRBV6-3 and TRBJ2-1, with TRBD1 matching 10 bases. With V trimmed by 2 bases and J by 7 bases, 8 bases remained unmatched. This CDR3 has 16 residues. The germline gives CDR1 MNHEY, CDR2 SVGEGT. In DNA form, the CDR3 reads TGTGCCAGCAGTTACGGAGGGACAGGGGCAGAAAATGAGCAGTTCTTC. Amino acids: CASSYGGTGAENEQFF.

The chain couples TRBV19 to TRBJ2-1, with 10 positions matching TRBD2. From germline, CDR1 is LNHDA and CDR2 SQIVND (reference sequence). The CDR3 is made up of 15 amino acids. V gave up 4 bases and J gave up 7 bases; unmatched junction bases: 7. This CDR3 reads CASSNLAGVFNEQFF. In DNA, the CDR3 is TGTGCCAGTAGTAACCTAGCGGGAGTTTTTAATGAGCAGTTCTTC.

This clonotype was seen just once. This chain's CDR3 is CASSPREAGVEQETQYF. CDR3 nucleotides: TGTGCCAGCAGCCCCCGGGAAGCGGGAGTAGAACAAGAGACCCAGTACTTC. The rearrangement uses TRBV7-8 and TRBJ2-5, with 8 positions matching TRBD2. This CDR3 is 17 amino acids long. V trimming: 5 bases; J trimming: 2 bases; junction bases outside the gene matches: 13. CDR1 is SGHVS and CDR2 is FQNEAQ in the germline V gene.

CDR3 loop: CSVRAGGTQGIQYF. In nucleotides, the CDR3 is TGCAGCGTCCGGGCTGGAGGAACCCAGGGCATTCAGTACTTC. V gene TRBV29-1 combines with J gene TRBJ2-4; TRBD1 or TRBD2 may be the D gene (5 bases each). Trimming removed 6 bases at V and 9 bases at J, with 21 bases between. This CDR3 has 14 residues. Germline assignment: CDR1 SQVTM and CDR2 ANQGSEA.

This clonotype has at least ten counts. The V gene is TRBV6-5, the J gene TRBJ2-7; D gene ambiguous. This CDR3 is built from 15 residues. V was shortened by 0 bases and J by 4 bases, with 13 bases between the two germline ends. Germline-derived CDR1 and CDR2 are MNHEY and SVGAGI. The CDR3 DNA sequence: TGTGCCAGCAGTTACTCATCTGTAGGGATATACGAGCAGTACTTC. Amino acid sequence: CASSYSSVGIYEQYF.

This clonotype occurred a few times. This chain uses TRBV27 with TRBJ2-1, with D tentatively TRBD2 (6 bases). The CDR3 is made up of 14 amino acids. With 7 bases removed from V and 3 bases from J, the gap between germline ends came to 13 bases. Germline V gives CDR1 MNHEY, CDR2 SMNVEV (reference sequence). The DNA of the CDR3 is TGTGCCAGCACGGGTTGGCGGGACTACAATGAGCAGTTCTTC. Residues: CASTGWRDYNEQFF.

This clonotype has at least ten counts. The chain has TRBV20-1 and TRBJ2-7; TRBD2 is a possible D gene (6 bases). The CDR3 is made up of 14 amino acids. Looked up from germline, CDR1 is DFQATT and CDR2 is SNEGSKA (reference sequence). V lost 1 base, J lost 6 bases, and 16 bases lay in between. CDR3 nucleotide sequence: TGCAGTGCTAGAGGATGGACGGGGGAGGTCGAGCAGTACTTC. This encodes CSARGWTGEVEQYF.

The sample holds many counts of this clonotype. The chain links TRBV19 to TRBJ1-2; D is unresolved. Looked up from germline, CDR1 is LNHDA and CDR2 is SQIVND (reference sequence). The CDR3 consists of 15 residues. V was clipped by 5 bases and J by 4 bases, with 17 bases between them. The CDR3 here is CASSVSREMGYGYTF. Written as DNA, the CDR3 is TGTGCCAGTAGTGTTTCAAGGGAGATGGGCTATGGCTACACCTTC.

This clonotype has ten or more counts. The V and J genes are TRBV11-3 and TRBJ2-1; 8 bases align to TRBD2. With V trimmed by 0 bases and J by 3 bases, 7 bases remained unmatched. This CDR3 spans 17 amino acids. Germline-derived CDR1 and CDR2 are SGHNT and YENEEA. The CDR3 is CASSLEGASGYYNEQFF. The DNA of the CDR3 is TGTGCCAGCAGCTTAGAAGGAGCTAGCGGGTACTACAATGAGCAGTTCTTC.

In its sample, this clonotype was seen many times. The chain carries TRBV28 and TRBJ2-7; 11 bases are a match to TRBD2. This CDR3 is built from 13 residues. With 6 bases clipped from V and 2 bases from J, the junction kept 0 bases outside the gene matches. Germline V gene sequence: CDR1 MDHEN, CDR2 SYDVKM. CDR3 bases: TGTGCCAGCAGGACTAGCGGGGCCTACGAGCAGTACTTC. Amino acids: CASRTSGAYEQYF.

This clonotype was counted many times. The rearrangement uses TRBV28 and TRBJ2-3; TRBD2 aligns across 12 bases. In germline, CDR1 is MDHEN, CDR2 SYDVKM. The CDR3 has 20 amino acids. With V trimmed by 5 bases and J by 0 bases, 15 bases remained unmatched. The CDR3 region is CASSLLFTSGRHLSTDTQYF. The CDR3 DNA reads as TGTGCCAGCAGTCTATTATTTACTAGCGGGAGGCACCTTAGCACAGATACGCAGTATTTT.

In regard to this clonotype: One base away lies a much larger clone, so this may be a sequencing read error. The rearrangement joins TRBV28 to TRBJ1-1, with D possibly being TRBD1 (5 bases). Germline-derived CDR1 and CDR2 are MDHEN and SYDVKM. CDR3 length: 14 residues. The V end was cut by 6 bases, the J end by 1 base, with 12 bases between. DNA of the CDR3: TGTGCCAGCAGGGCAGGGACCACGAACACTGAAGCTTTCTTT. It codes for CASRAGTTNTEAFF.

With regard to this clonotype: One end of the junction varies from germline; a read error may be responsible. The V and J genes are TRBV7-9 and TRBJ1-5; no clear D gene. Looked up from germline, CDR1 is SEHNR and CDR2 is FQNEAQ (reference sequence). This CDR3 has 15 residues. CDR3 nucleotide sequence: TGTGCCAGCAGTACCGATGGTCCCGGGCGTCAGCCCGAGCATTTT. Its protein product is CASSTDGPGRQPEHF.

This clonotype was seen many times. The V call is TRBV2, the J call TRBJ2-7; 13 nucleotides agree with TRBD2. The CDR3 runs to 16 residues. V gave up 7 bases and J gave up 7 bases; unmatched junction bases: 13. Germline CDR1 SNHLY, CDR2 FYNNEI. CDR3 DNA: TGTGCCAGCAACTACCGGACTAGCGGGAGTTCGGAAGAGCAGTACTTC. It codes for CASNYRTSGSSEEQYF.

This clonotype was counted ten times or more. V usage is TRBV30 and J usage is TRBJ1-2; no clear D gene. CDR1 GTSNPN and CDR2 SVGIG come from the germline V gene (reference sequence). The V end lost 1 base, the J end lost 8 bases, and 14 bases lay between the germline ends. The CDR3 has 13 residues. The CDR3 loop is CAWSALGSWGYTF. The CDR3 nucleotides read TGTGCCTGGAGTGCACTCGGCAGTTGGGGCTACACCTTC. The variable domain in full, completed from reference TRBV30 and TRBJ1-2, reads SQTIHQWPATLVQPVGSPLSLECTVEGTSNPNLYWYRQAAGRGLQLLFYSVGIGQISSEVPQNLSASRPQDRQFILSSKKLLLSDSGFYLCAWSALGSWGYTFGSGTRLTVV.

This clonotype was seen repeatedly, ten times or more. The chain links TRBV12-3 or TRBV12-4 to TRBJ1-2; D may be TRBD1 (5 bases). V was clipped by 5 bases and J by 0 bases, with 10 bases between them. CDR3 size: 14 residues. The DNA for the CDR3 is TGTGCCAGCAGTCAGTGGACAACTAACTATGGCTACACCTTC. Amino acids: CASSQWTTNYGYTF.

This clonotype was observed many times. The chain combines TRBV3-1 with TRBJ1-6; possible D gene TRBD1, 5 bases. This CDR3 region has 15 residues. Germline CDR1 and CDR2: LGHDT and YNNKEL (reference sequence). V lost 1 base, J lost 10 bases, and 14 bases lay in between. The CDR3 DNA sequence: TGTGCCAGCAGCCAAGCGGGGACGACTAGGTCACCCCTCCACTTT. It specifies CASSQAGTTRSPLHF.